The entry below gives a single T cell receptor beta chain sequence along with its context. This clone's antigen is unknown. No qualities accompany the bases; no much larger clone lies one base away. This sample is part of a study of cytomegalovirus exposure and HLA in healthy donors (dated by TCRdb to about 2017). Looking at the study overall: In an earlier analysis of several hundred of the donors, 276 Gb of sequence data and 117 million unique TCR beta sequences from about 190 million T cells were reported. An early release that covered fewer than 800 HLA-typed donors contained approximately 300 gigabases of sequencing data and tens of millions of unique TCR sequences. The genetic ancestry cluster associated with self-reported Caucasian donors included about four fifths of the 398 genotyped donors. The study aimed to test whether cataloging public T cell receptors could reveal signatures of past pathogen exposure. The study profiled the T cell repertoires of around 700 subjects by immunosequencing and related them to cytomegalovirus serostatus. Besides the first cohort of about 730 subjects, a separate validation cohort made up of some 110 different subjects was used. To predict cytomegalovirus infection status, the study brought together high-throughput TCR immunosequencing, statistical association of individual TCRs with disease status, and machine learning. In a later analysis, previously published TCR beta repertoires from 550 to 700 donors were re-analyzed and high-resolution HLA genotyping was added so that TCR occurrence patterns could be studied. The later analysis used no new phenotypic data to find candidate immune exposures, relying instead on TCR beta sequences and their occurrence across donors. In an earlier analysis of 587 of the donors, high-throughput TCR beta sequencing was used to judge whether each TCR beta V gene segment behaved as functional or pseudogenic. Alongside the repertoire data, information on donor age, sex, ethnicity and CMV serostatus was compiled. Genome-wide SNP genotypes for about three fifths of the roughly 700 donors were used in a later genetic analysis, which treated that subset as a discovery cohort. All discovery cohort repertoires had been generated on a single sequencing platform. HLA typing included class I and class II loci at four-digit resolution. Typing coverage differed by locus: A, B, C, DRB1 and DQB1 were typed in about 620-640 donors, DQA1 in around 500, DPA1 in around 610, and DPB1 in roughly 450. A handful of DR-DQ haplotypes were handled as single units for association and clustering because linkage in the cohort was strong. On average, approximately 250,000 unique TCR beta nucleotide sequences were sequenced per donor among about 400 genotyped donors of the cohort, with roughly 18% of those sequences being non-productive. What the research found in general, with its limitations: The presence/absence analyses assumed that sequencing depth was roughly uniform across donors, and that assumption may not be true. Most TCR sequences were seen in very few donors, while some public TCRs were found in many individuals. The classifier was reported to diagnose cytomegalovirus status with high specificity and sensitivity in both the original and validation cohorts. In a later analysis, TCR association rates were found to vary across HLA loci, with the most associated TCRs seen for DRB1 alleles and the fewest for HLA-C alleles. CMV serostatus was the only immune exposure information available for the cohort. A cluster of highly shared sequence variants was judged likely to be a technical artifact of the sequencing pipeline. According to a later analysis, parvovirus B19, influenza, CMV and Epstein-Barr virus appeared linked to several top co-occurrence clusters. A further reported finding was that TCR beta sequences accurately predicted the HLA-A and HLA-B alleles for most subjects in the first cohort. According to the authors, the approach could potentially be generalized to other disease states and immunological phenotypes. The cohort was sequenced for TCR beta chains only, and without alpha or paired-chain data the features that could be detected were limited. In a later analysis, most CMV-associated TCR beta chains were found to appear HLA-restricted, with HLA associations seemingly driven largely by CMV exposure. Because HLA typing was missing for some donors at each locus, association tests included only the typed subset. In a later analysis, some 17,000 TCR beta sequences were associated with specific HLA alleles at a false discovery rate of 0.05. The earlier analysis of almost 600 of the donors excluded roughly 17 rarely observed V segments, including chromosome 9 orphons, because counts were too low. Correlated functional status among segregating V segments might be attributable to linkage disequilibrium, but an unknown experimental factor could not be ruled out. An earlier analysis of approximately 540 of the donors showed that most TCR beta V segments appeared in productive rearrangements either about 87% or about 30% of the time, which broadly matched IMGT annotations. Strong co-occurrence of HLA alleles, especially DR and DQ, made assigning TCR associations to individual alleles difficult. An association between a missense DCLRE1C variant and V-gene and J-gene trimming of TCR beta chains was found in a later genetic analysis and replicated in an independent cohort. In a later analysis, HLA-associated TCR beta chains were found to be more clonally expanded and to have lower generation probabilities than equally common non-associated chains. According to a later genetic analysis, donors in an Asian-associated ancestry cluster had fewer N-insertions in productive TCRs than the roughly 670-donor mean. In vitro tests confirmed that a few of the cytomegalovirus-associated TCR beta chains recognize cytomegalovirus antigens. The study listed 150 to 200 TCR beta chains as associated with cytomegalovirus.

The library was made by the immunoSEQ multiplex PCR assay. A mixture of 60 forward primers for TCR Vbeta segments and 13 reverse primers for TCR Jbeta segments was used in the multiplex PCR. A multiplex PCR assay on genomic DNA amplified the CDR3 region of rearranged TCR beta genes. On the Illumina HiSeq System, the amplified TCR beta libraries were sequenced as 87-base-pair reads. Turning to the authors' computational methods: A later analysis counted 65 million to 90 million unique TCR beta chains across the 666 repertoires, and about 10 million of these chains were shared by at least two donors. Raw reads were error-corrected and collapsed into unique sequences with a nearest-neighbor algorithm that merged closely related sequences to remove PCR and sequencing errors. V, D and J gene segments were assigned by aligning CDR3 sequences to IMGT reference sequences. For a sequence to be retained, a match of at least six nucleotides to both a V gene segment and a J gene segment was required. A rearrangement was called productive if the CDR3 had no stop codons and remained in frame with V and J, and every other rearrangement was called non-productive. Following IMGT convention, CDR3 was defined as the stretch from the second conserved V-encoded cysteine to the conserved J-encoded phenylalanine. Sequences without an unambiguous match to a single V gene segment were excluded from the earlier analysis of 450 to 750 of the donors. In an earlier analysis of more than 500 of the donors, a V segment was called functional when productive rearrangements were above 56.7%, and segregating when the standard deviation between donors exceeded 5%. A statistical classification framework was developed to diagnose cytomegalovirus status using the catalog of TCR beta chain sequences. V and J gene assignment, in a later analysis, came from comparing TCR nucleotide sequences with IMGT/GENE-DB human TR gene sequences. Using the TCRdist pipeline, a later analysis assigned CDR3 sequences along with most-parsimonious VDJ recombination scenarios. In a later analysis, each TCR beta chain was defined by its CDR3 amino acid sequence together with its V-gene family, and reads lacking a unique V-gene family were excluded. In a later analysis, 450 to 600 highly shared, low-generation-probability nucleotide sequences were removed to address suspected cross-contamination and a sequencing artifact. A later analysis calculated a clonal expansion index for each public chain from normalized within-repertoire ranks of inferred template counts. Generation probabilities in a later analysis came from a VDJ recombination model fitted to out-of-frame rearrangements, and those results were checked against IGoR. A later analysis scored TCR-TCR, TCR-HLA and TCR-CMV co-occurrence with hypergeometric tests, applying a repertoire-size bias correction to TCR pairs. A later analysis estimated false discovery rates by permuting HLA or CMV assignments 20 times. In a later analysis, co-occurring TCRs were grouped using DBSCAN, and TCRdist sequence similarity was added for clustering within HLA-allele-positive subsets. For co-occurrence clustering, repertoires with fewer than 30,000 or more than 120,000 public chains were excluded, along with roughly 5 repertoires with anomalous nucleotide sharing. In its TCRdb copy, this immuneACCESS table keeps in-frame sequences only and misses some clones. Where compared with another copy, unresolved V genes explain less than half of these, and the others have no known cause. V, J and clone size reflect that table, while D and trimming were determined from the DNA. This sample gives tens of thousands of clones in total; roughly four fifths of them show up just once. The ten largest clonotypes hold approximately 3.7% of the sample.

In total, approximately 610 healthy bone marrow donors made up the cohort. At the time of sampling, every cohort member was nominally healthy, though immune exposures that went unrecorded were likely present. The donor tested CMV seronegative, placing the donor among the 350 to 400 seronegative members of the cohort. Every donor gave a peripheral blood sample, and the peripheral blood mononuclear cells from that sample were used for TCR beta sequencing. The Qiagen DNeasy Blood Extraction Kit was used to extract genomic DNA from the blood cell samples. The sample consisted of PBMCs. The TCR was taken from a man aged 25 to 40 in good health and CMV-seronegative.

The DNA reads as follows: TGCGCCAGCAGCCAAGATGGGCAGAATACGAAACGCTCTGGAAACACCATATATTTT. It translates as CASSQDGQNTKRSGNTIYF. This chain joins TRBV4-1 to TRBJ1-3, with no D gene named confidently. At the junction V is shortened by 0 bases and J by 0 bases, with 18 bases in between. Measured from the cysteine to the phenylalanine, the CDR3 is 19 residues long. The read is trimmed to its CDR3 DNA, 57 bases read in frame from base 1. The CDR1 and CDR2 encoded by the germline V gene are MGHRA and YSYEKL.